Here is one T cell receptor beta chain with its context. The source of the sample is a study of blood T cell repertoires in COVID-19. The overall study: Whether acute or convalescent, the COVID-19 samples came from the United States, Italy and Spain.

Repertoires were generated with immunoSEQ multiplex PCR, while TCRdb's copy carries only in-frame clones and drops some. The sample lists about 230,000 clones; 70% to 90% were seen once. Ages ranged from roughly 18 to 95 years, with residence in more than 20 US areas. The sample was PBMCs or T cells enriched from blood (not recorded which). This TCR came from a man aged 25 to 40 who had recovered from COVID-19.

CDR3 DNA: TGTGCCAGCAGTTTTTTGGGCAGGGGGCGCATAGATGGCTACACCTTC. It specifies CASSFLGRGRIDGYTF. The V gene is TRBV27, the J gene TRBJ1-2; 8 bases are a match to TRBD1. This CDR3 comprises 16 residues. Germline V gene sequence: CDR1 MNHEY, CDR2 SMNVEV (reference sequence). Losses at the gene ends were 3 bases for V and 6 bases for J; bases not matched to a gene: 12.